This paragraph reports one T cell receptor (beta chain). This entry belongs to a study of radiotherapy plus CTLA-4 blockade in lung cancer. Profiling relied on immunoSEQ multiplex PCR, and the TCRdb table lists in-frame clones only, not all of them. The table shows approximately 94,000 clones, with roughly four fifths occurring only once. CDR3 length equals 13 residues. Trimming shortened V by 0 bases and J by 6 bases, and 5 bases separated the two germline ends. Germline CDR1 is MDHEN and CDR2 is SYDVKM. Source: peripheral blood, taken from a patient treated with radiotherapy plus ipilimumab. The chain combines TRBV28 with TRBJ2-2; no clear D. The clonotype originates from a human donor with non-small cell lung cancer that progressed on radiotherapy plus ipilimumab. Here the CDR3 DNA reads TGTGCCAGCAGTTTATGGAAGGCCGGGGAGCTGTTTTTT. It is translated as CASSLWKAGELFF.